The 21 T cell receptor beta chains listed next were all sequenced from one sample in a study of blood T cell repertoires in COVID-19. Clones were read by immunoSEQ multiplex PCR, and TCRdb kept only the in-frame ones, dropping some. The sample shows tens of thousands of clones, approximately 83% of them seen only once. Sequencing was carried out using peripheral blood. Receptor source: a woman over 75 with acute or convalescent COVID-19.

The J gene is TRBJ2-5, the V gene TRBV7-2; maybe TRBD1 (5 bases). This CDR3 has 14 residues. The V end was cut by 2 bases, the J end by 5 bases, with 12 bases between. The germline V gene encodes CDR1 SGHTA and CDR2 FQGNSA. The CDR3 sequence: CASSLNSGFETQYF. CDR3 DNA: TGTGCCAGCAGCTTAAATTCAGGGTTTGAGACCCAGTACTTC. Based on the CDR3 plus reference TRBV7-2 and TRBJ2-5, the full variable domain is GAGVSQSPSNKVTEKGKDVELRCDPISGHTALYWYRQSLGQGLEFLIYFQGNSAPDKSGLPSDRFSAERTGGSVSTLTIQRTQQEDSAVYLCASSLNSGFETQYFGPGTRLLVL.

The chain uses TRBV19 and TRBJ1-2; TRBD1 might be the D (5 bases). Germline V lookup: CDR1 LNHDA, CDR2 SQIVND (reference sequence). This CDR3 is built from 12 residues. V lost 7 bases and J 6 bases, leaving 12 bases between the germline ends. Here the CDR3 DNA reads TGTGCCAGTAATGGACATTCGAATGGCTACACCTTC. Residues: CASNGHSNGYTF.

The chain employs TRBV28 and TRBJ1-2, with TRBD1 as a possible D gene (6 bases). Germline-derived CDR1 and CDR2 are MDHEN and SYDVKM. Trimming stripped 5 bases from V and 5 bases from J, with 12 bases between. The CDR3 runs to 13 residues. CDR3 region: CASSSTGPYGYTF. The CDR3 nucleotides are TGTGCCAGCAGTAGTACAGGGCCATATGGCTACACCTTC.

The chain joins TRBV11-3 to TRBJ2-4, with 8 bases fitting TRBD1. CDR1 SGHNT and CDR2 YENEEA come from the germline V gene. Trimming at V came to 8 bases and at J to 1 base, leaving 10 bases not matched to a gene. The CDR3 consists of 16 residues. In DNA form, the CDR3 reads TGTGCCAGCCGGGCCACCACAGGGGGGGCCAAAAACATTCAGTACTTC. Translated: CASRATTGGAKNIQYF.

The chain combines TRBV27 with TRBJ2-3; D might be TRBD1 (7 bases). The V gene's germline CDR1 is MNHEY and CDR2 SMNVEV (reference sequence). This CDR3 spans 16 amino acids. V gave up 7 bases and J gave up 4 bases, with 21 bases separating them. The CDR3 DNA sequence: TGTGCCAGCACCCGACAGGGAGGAAGGAGCCCAGATACGCAGTATTTT. As protein: CASTRQGGRSPDTQYF.

This sequence joins TRBV18 and TRBJ2-1; possible D gene TRBD1, 6 bases. The CDR3 is made up of 19 amino acids. Trimming shortened V by 2 bases and J by 0 bases, and 20 bases separated the two germline ends. Germline V gives CDR1 KGHSH, CDR2 LQKENI. The chain's CDR3 is CASSPFYGSRGSSYNEQFF. The CDR3 bases are TGTGCCAGCTCACCATTTTACGGGTCTAGGGGGAGCTCCTACAATGAGCAGTTCTTC.

The chain combines TRBV6-5 with TRBJ1-1; D perhaps matches TRBD1 (5 bases). In germline, CDR1 is MNHEY, CDR2 SVGAGI. The V end lost 2 bases, the J end lost 5 bases, and 12 bases lay between the germline ends. The CDR3 is 14 residues long. CDR3 residues: CASSYPGHRTEAFF. DNA for the CDR3: TGTGCCAGCAGTTACCCCGGACATAGGACTGAAGCTTTCTTT.

V is TRBV7-9 and J is TRBJ1-3; D unresolved. The CDR3 loop spans 14 amino acids. The V and J ends lost 5 bases and 0 bases respectively, with 8 bases between them. Looked up from germline, CDR1 is SEHNR and CDR2 is FQNEAQ (reference sequence). In DNA, the CDR3 is TGTGCCAGCAGCCATTACACCTCTGGAAACACCATATATTTT. Protein product: CASSHYTSGNTIYF. The complete variable domain, with remaining parts taken from reference TRBV7-9 and TRBJ1-3, reads DTGVSQNPRHKITKRGQNVTFRCDPISEHNRLYWYRQTLGQGPEFLTYFQNEAQLEKSRLLSDRFSAERPKGSFSTLEIQRTEQGDSAMYLCASSHYTSGNTIYFGEGSWLTVV.

The rearrangement joins TRBV11-3 to TRBJ2-3, with unresolved D. The germline CDR1 and CDR2 sequences are SGHNT and YENEEA. V was trimmed by 5 bases and J by 4 bases, leaving 13 bases between them. This CDR3 has 14 amino acids. The CDR3: CASSNRVAADTQYF. DNA for the CDR3: TGTGCCAGCAGCAACCGGGTGGCCGCAGATACGCAGTATTTT.

The V gene is TRBV18, the J gene TRBJ2-7, with 9 bases aligning to TRBD1. J was trimmed by 6 bases and V by 2 bases; bases with no gene match: 2. Germline CDR1 and CDR2: KGHSH and LQKENI. The CDR3 covers 13 residues. The CDR3 region has the DNA TGTGCCAGCTCACCAGGGACAGGGCTCGAGCAGTACTTC. Its translation is CASSPGTGLEQYF. The full variable domain, completed using reference TRBV18 and TRBJ2-7, is NAGVMQNPRHLVRRRGQEARLRCSPMKGHSHVYWYRQLPEEGLKFMVYLQKENIIDESGMPKERFSAEFPKEGPSILRIQQVVRGDSAAYFCASSPGTGLEQYFGPGTRLTVT.

The V gene is TRBV4-1, the J gene TRBJ2-3, with D hard to call. V lost 3 bases, J lost 5 bases, and 12 bases lay in between. This CDR3 region has 14 residues. The V gene's germline CDR1 is MGHRA and CDR2 YSYEKL. For the CDR3, the DNA is TGCGCCAGCAGCCAGGAACCGGGTGGAGATACGCAGTATTTT. Protein product: CASSQEPGGDTQYF.

The CDR3 loop is CASSYMAGAADTQYF. CDR3 in DNA: TGTGCCAGCAGTTACATGGCGGGAGCGGCAGATACGCAGTATTTT. The chain joins TRBV6-5 to TRBJ2-3; 7 bases map to TRBD2. Unmatched junction bases numbered 6, after V lost 2 bases and J lost 4 bases. The length of the CDR3 is 15 residues. Germline CDR1 MNHEY, CDR2 SVGAGI.

This chain joins TRBV12-3 or TRBV12-4 and TRBJ2-3; 7 bases map to TRBD1. Losses at the gene ends were 5 bases for V and 8 bases for J; bases not matched to a gene: 7. There are 13 residues in the CDR3. CDR3 DNA: TGTGCCAGCAGTGTTTGGGACAGAGGTACGCAGTATTTT. This translates into CASSVWDRGTQYF.

The chain is built from TRBV27 and TRBJ1-2, with D hard to call. Trimming took 5 bases from V and 8 from J, leaving 12 bases between them. The CDR3 sequence is 12 residues long. Germline assignment: CDR1 MNHEY and CDR2 SMNVEV (reference sequence). CDR3 coding DNA: TGTGCCAGCAGTGTCGAGGGCCACGGCTACACCTTC. Amino acids: CASSVEGHGYTF.

The chain couples TRBV9 to TRBJ2-1, with D possibly matching TRBD1 (5 bases). This CDR3 comprises 15 residues. Trimming left V 4 bases short and J 0 bases short, with 11 bases between. Germline V gives CDR1 SGDLS, CDR2 YYNGEE. CDR3 DNA sequence: TGTGCCAGCAGCCTAGACAGCAACTCCTACAATGAGCAGTTCTTC. Protein: CASSLDSNSYNEQFF.

The chain is built from TRBV18 and TRBJ2-1, with 8 bases aligning to TRBD1. Germline V gene lookup returns CDR1 KGHSH and CDR2 LQKENI. The ends lost 2 bases at V and 7 bases at J; junction bases unmatched: 7. The length of the CDR3 is 15 residues. The CDR3, as DNA: TGTGCCAGCTCACCATACACAGGGGGGACGAATGAGCAGTTCTTC. Encoded protein: CASSPYTGGTNEQFF.

This clone was detected only once. V and J are TRBV5-6 and TRBJ1-5, with D perhaps TRBD1 (6 bases). The CDR3 is made up of 16 amino acids. V was shortened by 4 bases and J by 6 bases, with 20 bases between the two germline ends. CDR1 is SGHDT and CDR2 is YYEEEE in the germline V gene. CDR3: CASSLRGAGIGQPQHF. DNA for the CDR3: TGTGCCAGCAGCCTCAGGGGTGCAGGGATAGGTCAGCCCCAGCATTTT.

This chain connects TRBV5-4 to TRBJ2-3; tentative D call: TRBD1 (5 bases). V lost 1 base, J lost 6 bases, and 12 bases lay in between. The germline V gene encodes CDR1 SGHNT and CDR2 YYREEE (reference sequence). This CDR3 contains 14 residues. CDR3 DNA: TGTGCCAGCAGCTTGCAGGGTGTTCAGGATACGCAGTATTTT. It is translated as CASSLQGVQDTQYF.

V usage is TRBV29-1 and J usage is TRBJ2-3; 8 nucleotides line up with TRBD2. J lost 5 bases, V lost 4 bases, and 5 bases had no gene match. This CDR3 has 13 residues. CDR1 is SQVTM, CDR2 ANQGSEA, per germline. CDR3 nucleotide sequence: TGCAGCGTTGCTAAGCGGGAGCTAGATACGCAGTATTTT. Translating it yields CSVAKRELDTQYF.

This rearrangement joins TRBV29-1 to TRBJ2-3; D may be TRBD2 (6 bases). Trimming took 8 bases from V and 7 from J, leaving 16 bases between them. This CDR3 has 12 amino acids. From germline, CDR1 is SQVTM and CDR2 ANQGSEA. CDR3 region: CSIRDSPNTQYF. CDR3 DNA sequence: TGCAGCATCCGGGACTCCCCGAATACGCAGTATTTT.

This chain joins TRBV3-1 (or the pseudogene TRBV3-2) and TRBJ2-2; tentative D call: TRBD2 (6 bases). The germline V gene has CDR1 LGHDT and CDR2 YNNKEL (reference sequence). The CDR3 consists of 13 residues. V was shortened by 4 bases and J by 6 bases, with 9 bases between the two germline ends. The CDR3 nucleotides read TGTGCCAGCAGCCCCGGAGGGGCCGGGGAGCTGTTTTTT. This codes for CASSPGGAGELFF.